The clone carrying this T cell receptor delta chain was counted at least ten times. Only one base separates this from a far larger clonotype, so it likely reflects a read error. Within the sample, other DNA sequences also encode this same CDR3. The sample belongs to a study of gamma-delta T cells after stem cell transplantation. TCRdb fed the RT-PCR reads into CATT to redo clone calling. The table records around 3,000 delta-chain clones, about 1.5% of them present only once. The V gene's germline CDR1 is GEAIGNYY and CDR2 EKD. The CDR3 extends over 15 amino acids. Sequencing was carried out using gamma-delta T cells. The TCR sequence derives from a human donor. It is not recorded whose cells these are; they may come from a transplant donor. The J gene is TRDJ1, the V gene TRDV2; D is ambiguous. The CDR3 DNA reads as TGTGCCTGTGACACCCTATCCGGTTACACCGATAAACTCATCTTC. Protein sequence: CACDTLSGYTDKLIF.